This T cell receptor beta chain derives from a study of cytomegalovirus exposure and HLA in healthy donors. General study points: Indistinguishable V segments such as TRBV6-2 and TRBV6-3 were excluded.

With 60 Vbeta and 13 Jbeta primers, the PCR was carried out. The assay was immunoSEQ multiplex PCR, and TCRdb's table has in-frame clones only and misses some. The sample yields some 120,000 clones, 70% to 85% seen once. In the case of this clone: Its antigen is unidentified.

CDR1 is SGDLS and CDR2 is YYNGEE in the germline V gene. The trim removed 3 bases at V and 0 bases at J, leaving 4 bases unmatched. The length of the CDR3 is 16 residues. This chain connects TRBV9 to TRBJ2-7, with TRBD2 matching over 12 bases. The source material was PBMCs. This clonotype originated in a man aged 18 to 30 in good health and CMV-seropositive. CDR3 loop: CASSAGLAGLSYEQYF. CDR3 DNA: TGTGCCAGCAGCGCCGGACTAGCGGGGCTCTCCTACGAGCAGTACTTC.